This TCR beta chain was captured in a study of shared clonotypes between healthy human individuals. Study findings and constraints: Roughly 5% of naive CD4 clonotypes were common to a handful of donors.

CD45RO-negative cells were positively selected for CCR7, leaving out terminally differentiated effector memory CD45RA+ cells. This clone was observed a single time. Its matching antigen is unknown. The CDR3 runs 13 residues. CDR1 and CDR2 (germline): MNHEY, SVGAGI. V lost 7 bases, J lost 7 bases, and 16 bases lay in between. Generated by immunoSEQ multiplex PCR, the TCRdb table keeps only in-frame clones and is missing some. Found here are about 2.1 million clones, about 92% of them singletons; the top ten hold about 1.5%. Specimen: naive CD8+ T cells from PBMCs. This clonotype was obtained from a man younger than 30 in good health. Some clones in this sample may be carry-over from other donors' samples. The chain joins TRBV6-5 to TRBJ1-2, with a possible D match to TRBD1 (5 bases). In nucleotides, the CDR3 is TGTGCCAGCACTCCCGGGGGGGTTAGTGGCTACACCTTC. Its translation is CASTPGGVSGYTF.